The clone carrying this TCR beta chain turned up a few times. This sample stems from a study of blood T cell repertoires in COVID-19. Looking at the study overall: Spain, Italy and the United States supplied samples that represented acute and convalescent COVID-19. PBMCs, B-cell-depleted T cells, or T cells provided the cDNA or gDNA that made up the material.

This CDR3 region has 18 residues. The germline gives CDR1 SGHVS, CDR2 FQNEAQ. V was pared by 2 bases and J by 6 bases, with 12 bases of the junction left unmatched. Original processing notes: By means of reference gene primer amplification, nucleated cell counts were estimated. The assay was immunoSEQ multiplex PCR, and TCRdb's table has in-frame clones only and misses some. V, J and clone size reflect that table, while D and trimming were determined from the DNA. The repertoire includes tens of thousands of clones, roughly 84% of them detected once, and 5.5% to 8.5% sits in the top ten. The origin of this receptor is a man between 50 and 59 years old with active COVID-19. The rearrangement uses TRBV7-8 and TRBJ2-2; 10 bases align to TRBD2. The sequenced material came from peripheral blood. CDR3 loop: CASSLPLRLAGVAGELFF. CDR3 coding DNA: TGTGCCAGCAGCTTACCACTCCGCCTAGCGGGAGTTGCCGGGGAGCTGTTTTTT.